The 5 T cell receptor beta chains presented below share a single source sample, sequenced in a study of T cells after yellow fever vaccination. MiXCR was run by TCRdb on the 5' RACE reads, yielding one entry per CDR3 protein. The data hold some 110,000 distinct CDR3 sequences, with 7.4% observed a single time. The input for sequencing was CD4+ T cells sorted from PBMCs, taken around 10 days after the first yellow fever vaccination. These receptors were obtained from a man aged 18 to 29 who received the YFV17D yellow fever vaccine.

This clonotype was seen many times. This chain uses TRBV18 with TRBJ2-7; D may be TRBD1 (5 bases). Trimming took 6 bases from V and 7 from J, leaving 22 bases between them. The germline gives CDR1 KGHSH, CDR2 LQKENI. This CDR3 has 15 residues. This CDR3 is CASSPTPRALREQYF. The CDR3 DNA is TGTGCCAGCTCCCCGACCCCCAGGGCTCTACGGGAGCAGTACTTC.

This clonotype was seen at least ten times. V and J are TRBV7-3 and TRBJ2-2, with TRBD1 identical over 7 bases. Germline V lookup: CDR1 SGHTA, CDR2 FQGTGA. This CDR3 is 14 amino acids long. Unmatched junction bases numbered 4, after V lost 5 bases and J lost 4 bases. The CDR3 DNA sequence: TGTGCCAGCAGCGACGGACAGGTCACCGGGGAGCTGTTTTTT. Protein product: CASSDGQVTGELFF.

Ten or more counts support this clonotype. Here the CDR3 reads CASSLMGGDSPLHF. Here the CDR3 DNA reads TGTGCCAGCAGCTTAATGGGGGGGGACTCACCCCTCCACTTT. The V gene is TRBV7-3, the J gene TRBJ1-6; a weak D match, TRBD1 (5 bases). The CDR3 length is 14 residues. Germline V lookup: CDR1 SGHTA, CDR2 FQGTGA. V lost 1 base to trimming and J lost 10 bases, with 11 bases between them.

This clonotype showed up many times. The chain recombines TRBV5-6 with TRBJ1-2; possible D gene TRBD1, 5 bases. CDR1 and CDR2 from the germline V gene are SGHDT and YYEEEE. The V and J ends lost 5 bases and 10 bases respectively, with 15 bases between them. CDR3 length: 12 residues. The CDR3 sequence: CASRSGGGDYTF. DNA for the CDR3: TGTGCCAGCAGGTCGGGAGGAGGGGACTACACCTTC.

The sample holds many counts of this clonotype. The chain links TRBV21-1 to TRBJ1-5; the D call of TRBD1 is as the table states it, not checked on the DNA. TRBV21-1 is marked as a pseudogene. The CDR3 spans 17 residues. CDR3 sequence: CASSKVAGQGGNQPQHF. The CDR3 nucleotides are TGTGCCAGCAGCAAAGTAGCGGGACAGGGAGGAAACCAGCCCCAGCATTTT.